These T cell receptor beta chains were read from a single sample in a study of T cells in Graves' hyperthyroidism and ophthalmopathy. TCRdb recomputed calls from the multiplex PCR reads with MiXCR, one row per CDR3 protein. The sample holds approximately 610,000 distinct CDR3 sequences, 16% seen once. The source material was blood. The receptor set was obtained from a young woman with Graves' hyperthyroidism. Each CDR3 is given without its conserved first and last residue.

CDR3 protein,V gene,J gene
ASGLHIRPLSYEQY,TRBV12-5,TRBJ2-7
SAAHLQGYQGEQY,TRBV20-1,TRBJ2-5
ASTRDRGPYGYT,TRBV12-3/TRBV12-4,TRBJ1-2
ASSPPYEQY,TRBV7-2,TRBJ2-7
ASSLSVRDGRNTEAF,TRBV7-9,TRBJ1-1
ASSVGVNTEAF,TRBV6-1,TRBJ1-1
ASSLARLTVLYGYT,TRBV12-3/TRBV12-4,TRBJ1-2
ASSLRAVHYEQY,TRBV27,TRBJ2-7
SVPRQGANTEAF,TRBV29-1,TRBJ1-1
ASHGMGPPYEQY,TRBV6-1,TRBJ2-7
ASSPGGRNQPQH,TRBV5-1,TRBJ1-5
ASRPWTASTDTQY,TRBV6-1,TRBJ2-3
ATSDLRASGEETQY,TRBV24-1,TRBJ2-5
ASSPDRTSGNTIY,TRBV6-2/TRBV6-3,TRBJ1-3
ATSPEDGLAGGETQY,TRBV24-1,TRBJ2-5
ASSQDWPGGYDTQY,TRBV4-3,TRBJ2-3
ASSPVGETYEQY,TRBV5-6,TRBJ2-7
AIKGQLNTEAF,TRBV10-3,TRBJ1-1
ASSPVGGANVLT,TRBV12-3/TRBV12-4,TRBJ2-6
ASSLPGAHSGNTIY,TRBV11-1,TRBJ1-3
AIRLAELTDTQY,TRBV10-3,TRBJ2-3
ASSLEDVPGELF,TRBV12-3/TRBV12-4,TRBJ2-2
ASSGGGDTQY,TRBV12-3/TRBV12-4,TRBJ2-3
ASSNNYEQY,TRBV7-2,TRBJ2-7
ASRSGAGGANVLT,TRBV6-1,TRBJ2-6
ASSTDWTSGTQF,TRBV27,NA
ATRQRQETQY,TRBV2,TRBJ2-5
ASSEWNQGAGEKLF,TRBV25-1,TRBJ1-4
ASTFSETQY,TRBV5-1,TRBJ2-5
ASSQLQETQY,TRBV3-1,TRBJ2-5
ASSFYGGGYEQY,TRBV5-4,TRBJ2-7
ASSVGPNYGYT,TRBV9,TRBJ1-2
ASSLGAGGMNTEAF,TRBV12-3/TRBV12-4,TRBJ1-1
ASSFGGLETQY,TRBV28,TRBJ2-5
ASSRGTSTGELF,TRBV7-8,TRBJ2-2
SVTSGAYTGELF,TRBV29-1,TRBJ2-2
ASSVEAGGTDTQY,TRBV9,TRBJ2-3
ASRDRRAGELF,TRBV25-1,TRBJ2-2
ASSRLGWAGGDEKLF,TRBV4-3,TRBJ1-4
TSSPLSLVGNEQF,TRBV18,TRBJ2-1
ASSFQGGRETQY,TRBV12-3/TRBV12-4,TRBJ2-5
ASRTGPFGNQPQH,TRBV6-1,TRBJ1-5
ASSQNLGFGETQY,TRBV14,TRBJ2-5
ASSGTSGWGETQY,TRBV25-1,TRBJ2-5
ASTTLRGASYSGANVLT,TRBV27,TRBJ2-6